A selection of T cell receptor beta chains follows, all from one sample in a study of cytomegalovirus exposure and HLA in healthy donors. Here immunoSEQ multiplex PCR was the method, and the copy in TCRdb shows in-frame clones only, minus some. The sample consists of around 170,000 clones, 78% of them appearing once. Material for sequencing was PBMCs. The origin of the receptors is a male donor in good health and CMV-seronegative. The conserved cysteine and the conserved F or W are not part of the CDR3 here. Each record gives: CDR3 protein, V gene.

ASSFSGRAHEQF,TRBV11-3
ASSVGWGGDSPLH,TRBV9
ASSISGLAGRANTGELF,TRBV9
ASSLGLVGYNEQF,TRBV7-6
ASSQTTNEKLF,TRBV5-8
ASSVTGRYNEQF,TRBV2
ASSLGQASYNEQF,TRBV5-6
ASRPLGGGNQPQH,TRBV27
AWARGLNTEAF,TRBV30
ASSINLAGVGTGELF,TRBV19
ASSSGQGYGYT,TRBV28
ASRAPGLDNEQF,TRBV5-1
ASGLGQLNEKLF,TRBV12-5
ASSPLSEGYGYT,TRBV18
ASSLDRDQPQH,TRBV7-3
ASSPGQVGGYT,TRBV5-1
ASALTGGAF,TRBV12-5
ASSYGWGGGNEQF,TRBV6-5
ASSQELAGGTDTQY,TRBV4-2
AISESNSGTYEQY,TRBV10-3
ASSVSGRDYNEQF,TRBV7-3
ASSLGLANEQF,TRBV7-2
ASSWAGTLNTEAF,TRBV27
ASSSQGNTEAF,TRBV11-1
ASKINSGSTDTQY,TRBV28
ASSIPQGHEQY,TRBV5-4
ASSQVPRVAEGQPQH,TRBV4-1
SVEISGPRYEQY,TRBV29-1
ASSPRDTSYGQY,TRBV5-1